Shown below are 11 T cell receptor beta chains from a single sample sequenced in a study of regulatory T cells in long-lasting Graves disease. To make TCR beta libraries, researchers used iRepertoire HTBI primers and Arm-PCR of CDR3 regions. TCRdb re-analysed the multiplex PCR reads in MiXCR, keeping a single row per CDR3 protein. The table includes 400,000 to 450,000 distinct CDR3 sequences, around 20% detected once. Time point reported: persistent/refractory GD, antithyroid drugs over 5 years with positive TRAb. The authors made the TCR library using RNA they extracted from PBMCs. The sequenced sample was peripheral blood mononuclear cells (PBMCs), obtained when the disease was refractory, from a patient treated with antithyroid drugs. These TCRs come from a female donor with Graves disease.

J is TRBJ2-7 and V is TRBV6-1, with 7 bases identical to TRBD1. From germline, CDR1 is MNHNS and CDR2 SASEGT. CDR3 size: 13 residues. The junction had 8 bases not matched to a gene; V was cut back by 6 bases and J by 6 bases. The CDR3: CASRTGPSGEQYF. CDR3 nucleotides: TGTGCCAGCAGGACAGGGCCCTCGGGCGAGCAGTACTTC.

This clonotype was seen at least ten times. The chain carries TRBV27 and TRBJ1-1, with no clear D. The CDR3 is 13 amino acids. Trimming stripped 6 bases from V and 5 bases from J, with 13 bases between. The V gene's germline CDR1 is MNHEY and CDR2 SMNVEV (reference sequence). DNA for the CDR3: TGTGCCAGCAGCCTGATCCGAGGGACTGAAGCTTTCTTT. This encodes CASSLIRGTEAFF.

This chain uses TRBV7-2 with TRBJ2-5; 8 positions match TRBD1. The CDR3 length is 16 residues. V lost 0 bases, J lost 5 bases, and 8 bases stayed unmatched. Germline loops: CDR1 SGHTA, CDR2 FQGNSA. Written as DNA, the CDR3 is TGTGCCAGCAGCTTAGCGCCAGGGGGCTGGGGGGAGACCCAGTACTTC. It yields the protein CASSLAPGGWGETQYF.

The chain links TRBV19 to TRBJ1-5; D call uncertain. The CDR3 loop spans 15 amino acids. Trimming left V 3 bases short and J 2 bases short, with 11 bases between. Germline lookup yields CDR1 LNHDA and CDR2 SQIVND (reference sequence). The CDR3 protein is CASSITRLGNQPQHF. The CDR3 DNA is TGTGCCAGTAGTATCACGCGTTTGGGCAATCAGCCCCAGCATTTT.

In its sample, this clonotype was seen a few times. J is TRBJ1-5 and V is TRBV14, with D unclear. The CDR3 has 15 amino acids. Germline CDR1 reads SGHDN; CDR2 reads FVKESK. V was clipped by 1 base and J by 2 bases, with 9 bases between them. The CDR3 spells CASSQGGAGNQPQHF. The CDR3 region has the DNA TGTGCCAGCAGCCAAGGAGGCGCCGGCAATCAGCCCCAGCATTTT.

This clonotype showed up many times. CDR3 sequence reads: CASSDPVAGGSFYGYTF. DNA for the CDR3: TGTGCCAGCAGTGATCCGGTGGCAGGCGGAAGCTTCTATGGCTACACCTTC. The chain links TRBV6-1 to TRBJ1-2; D is unclear. With 3 bases removed from V and 4 bases from J, the gap between germline ends came to 21 bases. The CDR3 runs 17 residues. Germline V lookup: CDR1 MNHNS, CDR2 SASEGT.

The V and J genes are TRBV10-3 and TRBJ2-7; 13 bases match TRBD2. Trimming took 9 bases from V and 7 from J; bases not matched to a gene: 6. The V gene's germline CDR1 is ENHRY and CDR2 SYGVKD. This CDR3 contains 13 residues. CDR3 DNA sequence: TGTGCCATACTAGCGGGAGGGCCTGGGGAGCAGTACTTC. It translates to CAILAGGPGEQYF.

This rearrangement joins TRBV7-9 to TRBJ2-7; 9 bases fit TRBD1. Germline assignment: CDR1 SEHNR and CDR2 FQNEAQ (reference sequence). V lost 2 bases, J lost 4 bases, and 3 bases stayed unmatched. This CDR3 region has 14 residues. The CDR3 coding sequence is TGTGCCAGCAGCTTAAGGGACAGGGCATACGAGCAGTACTTC. Translation: CASSLRDRAYEQYF.

The V gene is TRBV3-1, the J gene TRBJ1-2; maybe TRBD1 (6 bases). This CDR3 region has 12 residues. V was pared by 4 bases and J by 12 bases, with 15 bases between. In germline, CDR1 is LGHDT, CDR2 YNNKEL (reference sequence). CDR3 loop: CASSLSGAEDTF. In DNA, the CDR3 is TGTGCCAGCAGCCTCTCGGGGGCTGAGGACACCTTC.

This clonotype was found many times. V is TRBV28 and J is TRBJ1-4, with 10 bases matching TRBD1. Trimming at V came to 7 bases and at J to 12 bases, leaving 11 bases not matched to a gene. Germline-derived CDR1 and CDR2 are MDHEN and SYDVKM. The CDR3 has 14 amino acids. As DNA, the CDR3 is TGTGCCAGCATTACCGGCACGACAGGGGGCGAACTGTTTTTT. It is translated as CASITGTTGGELFF.

The sample holds a few counts of this clonotype. This rearrangement joins TRBV6-1 to TRBJ2-7; D assignment may be TRBD1 or TRBD2 (5 bases each). This CDR3 comprises 12 residues. Germline CDR1 reads MNHNS; CDR2 reads SASEGT. Between the trimmed V and J ends, which lost 4 bases and 6 bases, there was a span of 10 bases. For the CDR3, the DNA is TGTGCCAGCAGTGGGGGGAAGGGCGAGCAGTACTTC. This sequence encodes CASSGGKGEQYF.